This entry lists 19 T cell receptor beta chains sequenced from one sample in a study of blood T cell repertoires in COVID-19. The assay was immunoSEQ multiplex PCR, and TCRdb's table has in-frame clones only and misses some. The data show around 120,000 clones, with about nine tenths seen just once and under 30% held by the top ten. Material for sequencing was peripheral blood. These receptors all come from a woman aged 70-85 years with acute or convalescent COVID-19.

The DNA for the CDR3 is TGTGCCAGCAGTGCGGGACACTCTGCAACTAATGAAAAACTGTTTTTT. Protein sequence: CASSAGHSATNEKLFF. The rearrangement links TRBV6-1 to TRBJ1-4; a weak D match, TRBD1 (6 bases). V was pared by 4 bases and J by 0 bases, with 12 bases between. Germline CDR1 MNHNS, CDR2 SASEGT. The CDR3 runs 16 residues.

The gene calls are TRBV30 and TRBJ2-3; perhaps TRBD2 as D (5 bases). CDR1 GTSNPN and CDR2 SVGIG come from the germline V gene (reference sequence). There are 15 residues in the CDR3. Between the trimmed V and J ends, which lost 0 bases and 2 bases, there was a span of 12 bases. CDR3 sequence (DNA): TGTGCCTGGAGTGTAATGGCGGGCGCCACAGATACGCAGTATTTT. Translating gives CAWSVMAGATDTQYF.

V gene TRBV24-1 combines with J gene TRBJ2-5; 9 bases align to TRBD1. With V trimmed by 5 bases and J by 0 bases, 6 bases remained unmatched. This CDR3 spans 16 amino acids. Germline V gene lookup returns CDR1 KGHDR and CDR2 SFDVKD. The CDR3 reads CATSGMDRGNQETQYF. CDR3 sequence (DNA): TGTGCCACCAGTGGTATGGACAGGGGAAACCAAGAGACCCAGTACTTC.

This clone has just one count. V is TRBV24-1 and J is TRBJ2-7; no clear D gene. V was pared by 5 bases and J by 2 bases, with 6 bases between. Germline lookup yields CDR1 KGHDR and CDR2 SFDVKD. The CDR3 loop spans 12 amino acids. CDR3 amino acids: CATSGQAYEQYF. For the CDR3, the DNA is TGTGCCACCAGTGGGCAAGCCTACGAGCAGTACTTC.

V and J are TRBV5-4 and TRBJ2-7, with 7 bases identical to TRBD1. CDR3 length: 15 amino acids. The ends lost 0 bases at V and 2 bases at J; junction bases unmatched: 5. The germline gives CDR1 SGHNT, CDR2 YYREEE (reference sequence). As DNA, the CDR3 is TGTGCCAGCAGCTTGGGACAGGGCTCCCCCTACGAGCAGTACTTC. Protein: CASSLGQGSPYEQYF. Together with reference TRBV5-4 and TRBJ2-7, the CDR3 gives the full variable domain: ETGVTQSPTHLIKTRGQQVTLRCSSQSGHNTVSWYQQALGQGPQFIFQYYREEENGRGNFPPRFSGLQFPNYSSELNVNALELDDSALYLCASSLGQGSPYEQYFGPGTRLTVT.

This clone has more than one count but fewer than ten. The CDR3 nucleotides are TGTGCCAGCAGCCTCACAGGGGGCACTGAAGCTTTCTTT. Encoded protein: CASSLTGGTEAFF. This chain links TRBV14 with TRBJ1-1; 8 nucleotides agree with TRBD1. The ends lost 4 bases at V and 4 bases at J; junction bases unmatched: 2. Germline CDR1 reads SGHDN; CDR2 reads FVKESK. The CDR3 sequence is 13 residues long.

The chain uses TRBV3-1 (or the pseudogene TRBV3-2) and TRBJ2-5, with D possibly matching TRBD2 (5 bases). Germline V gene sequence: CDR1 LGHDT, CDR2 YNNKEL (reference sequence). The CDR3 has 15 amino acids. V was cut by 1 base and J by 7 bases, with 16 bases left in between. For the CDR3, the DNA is TGTGCCAGCAGCCAAGGAAGTGGACTCCCGGTGACCCAGTACTTC. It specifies CASSQGSGLPVTQYF.

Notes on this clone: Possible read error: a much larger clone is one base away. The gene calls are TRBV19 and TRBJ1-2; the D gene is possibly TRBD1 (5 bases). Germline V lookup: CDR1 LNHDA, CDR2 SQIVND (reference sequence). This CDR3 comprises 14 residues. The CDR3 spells CASSIPGLNYGYIF. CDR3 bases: TGTGCCAGTAGTATCCCGGGACTGAACTATGGCTACATCTTC.

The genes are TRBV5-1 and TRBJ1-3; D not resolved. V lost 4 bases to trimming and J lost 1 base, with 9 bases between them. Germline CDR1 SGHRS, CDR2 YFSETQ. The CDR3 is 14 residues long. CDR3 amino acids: CASSPGVSGNTIYF. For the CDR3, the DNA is TGCGCCAGCAGCCCGGGAGTTTCTGGAAACACCATATATTTT.

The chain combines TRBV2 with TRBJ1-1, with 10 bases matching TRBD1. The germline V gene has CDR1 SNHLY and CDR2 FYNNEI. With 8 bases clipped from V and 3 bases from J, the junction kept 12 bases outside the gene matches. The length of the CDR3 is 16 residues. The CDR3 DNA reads TGTGCCAGCGGCGACAGGGGGCTTAGACGGGACACTGAAGCTTTCTTT. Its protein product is CASGDRGLRRDTEAFF.

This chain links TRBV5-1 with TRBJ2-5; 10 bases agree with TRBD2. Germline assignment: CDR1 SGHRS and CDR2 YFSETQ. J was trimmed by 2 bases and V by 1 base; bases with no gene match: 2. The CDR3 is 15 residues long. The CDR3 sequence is CASSLQAGGQETQYF. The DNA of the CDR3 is TGCGCCAGCAGCTTGCAAGCGGGGGGGCAAGAGACCCAGTACTTC.

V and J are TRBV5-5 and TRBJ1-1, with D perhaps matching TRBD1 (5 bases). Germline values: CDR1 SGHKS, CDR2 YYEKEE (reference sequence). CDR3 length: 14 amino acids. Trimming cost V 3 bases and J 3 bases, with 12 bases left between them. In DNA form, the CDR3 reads TGTGCCAGCAGCTCCGCAGGGTGGGACACTGAAGCTTTCTTT. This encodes CASSSAGWDTEAFF.

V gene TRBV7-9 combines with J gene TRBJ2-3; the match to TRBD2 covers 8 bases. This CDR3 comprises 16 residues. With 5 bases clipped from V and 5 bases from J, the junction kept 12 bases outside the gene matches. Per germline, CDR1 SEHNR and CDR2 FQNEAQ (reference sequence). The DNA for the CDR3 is TGTGCCAGCAGCCACGCCGGGGGGGGCTTAGAAGATACGCAGTATTTT. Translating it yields CASSHAGGGLEDTQYF.

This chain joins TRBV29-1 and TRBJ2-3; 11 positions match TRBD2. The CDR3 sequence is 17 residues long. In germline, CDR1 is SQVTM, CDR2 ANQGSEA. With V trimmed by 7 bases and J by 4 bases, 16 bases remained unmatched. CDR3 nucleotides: TGCAGCGGGTTTCTACGTGGTAGCGGGGGGGCCGCAGATACGCAGTATTTT. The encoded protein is CSGFLRGSGGAADTQYF.

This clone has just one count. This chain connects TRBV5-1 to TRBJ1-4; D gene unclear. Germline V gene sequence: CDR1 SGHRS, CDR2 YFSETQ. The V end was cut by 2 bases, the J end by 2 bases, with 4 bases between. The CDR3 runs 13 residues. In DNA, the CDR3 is TGCGCCAGCAGCTTACAGACTAATGAAAAACTGTTTTTT. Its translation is CASSLQTNEKLFF.

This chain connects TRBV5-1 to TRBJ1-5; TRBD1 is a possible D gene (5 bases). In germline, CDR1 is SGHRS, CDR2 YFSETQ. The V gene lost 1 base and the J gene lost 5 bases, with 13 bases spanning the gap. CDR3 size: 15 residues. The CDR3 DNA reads TGCGCCAGCAGCTTGATGGCAGGGTATGATCAGCCCCAGCATTTT. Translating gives CASSLMAGYDQPQHF.

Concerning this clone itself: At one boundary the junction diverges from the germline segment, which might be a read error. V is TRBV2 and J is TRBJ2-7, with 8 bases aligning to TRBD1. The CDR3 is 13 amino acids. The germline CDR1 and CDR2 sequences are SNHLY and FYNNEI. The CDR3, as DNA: TGTGCCAGCAGTGAAAGGGACAGGCTCGAGGAGTACTTC. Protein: CASSERDRLEEYF.

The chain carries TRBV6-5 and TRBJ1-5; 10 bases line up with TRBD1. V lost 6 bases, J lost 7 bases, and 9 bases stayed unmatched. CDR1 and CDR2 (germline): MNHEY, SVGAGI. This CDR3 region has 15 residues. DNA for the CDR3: TGTGCCAGCAGCCGAGACAGGGGGCGCGGACAGCCCCAGCATTTT. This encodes CASSRDRGRGQPQHF.

CDR3 in amino acids: CSASGSVNQPQHF. The CDR3 DNA reads TGCAGTGCTAGTGGGTCGGTCAATCAGCCCCAGCATTTT. This sequence joins TRBV20-1 and TRBJ1-5, with no clear D. Germline V lookup: CDR1 DFQATT, CDR2 SNEGSKA (reference sequence). There are 13 residues in the CDR3. V lost 3 bases, J lost 3 bases, and 9 bases lay in between.